This T cell receptor (beta chain) was captured in a study of shared clonotypes between healthy human individuals. Study findings and constraints: Clonotypes shared by all four sorted-subset donors had higher generation probabilities than non-shared clonotypes. Generally, estimated richness proved larger in naive subsets than it did in memory subsets.

Concerning this clone: The antigen is unknown.

CD4+ cells underwent separation, giving CD45RA+ naive and CD45RA-negative memory subsets. Sorted subsets were amplified in replicate PCRs using 200 to 250 ng DNA, approximately 30,000 T cell genomes. Here immunoSEQ multiplex PCR was the method, and the copy in TCRdb shows in-frame clones only, minus some. The sample carries roughly 1.5 million clones, 95% to 99% recorded once. The TCR originated in a man aged 25-45 years in good health. Source material: naive CD4+ T cells sorted from blood. The sample's subset: CD45RA+ positively selected.

The CDR3 reads CASRAFGNQPQHF. In DNA form, the CDR3 reads TGCGCCAGCAGAGCCTTTGGCAATCAGCCCCAGCATTTT. The rearrangement joins TRBV5-1 to TRBJ1-5; D ambiguous. The CDR3 consists of 13 residues. The germline CDR1 and CDR2 sequences are SGHRS and YFSETQ. The V end was cut by 5 bases, the J end by 2 bases, with 8 bases between.